This T cell receptor beta chain is drawn from a study of shared clonotypes between healthy human individuals. Study-wide background: A donor's plate count was three for CD4 naive and three for CD4 memory; CD8 naive had two and CD8 memory one. General study points: Non-shared clonotypes displayed generation probabilities falling below those of clonotypes present in all four donors. What limited the represented genetic and exposure-history diversity was the small number of donors.

From germline, CDR1 is LGHNA and CDR2 YSLEER. With V trimmed by 0 bases and J by 7 bases, 6 bases remained unmatched. CDR3 length equals 15 residues. As for this clone: What it binds is unknown.

Method: immunoSEQ multiplex PCR; TCRdb's copy keeps in-frame clones and lacks some. The table lists about 2 million clones, about 95% of them singletons, with about 1.1% in the top ten. Terminally differentiated effector memory CD45RA+ cells were excluded by CCR7 positive selection of CD45RO-negative cells. The receptor was derived from a man between 18 and 35 years old in good health. Source material: naive CD8+ T cells sorted from blood. The rearrangement links TRBV4-3 to TRBJ2-1, with 7 bases aligning to TRBD2. The CDR3 spells CASSQDPSGTNEQFF. The CDR3, as DNA: TGCGCCAGCAGCCAAGATCCTAGCGGAACAAATGAGCAGTTCTTC.